This passage covers 29 T cell receptor beta chains from one sample sequenced in a study of blood T cells in healthy people across ages. Through a sample-barcoded 5' primer and a J-beta primer mix, a second PCR was run for about 7 to 12 cycles. TCRdb reprocessed the 5' RACE reads via MiXCR and lists one record per CDR3 protein. The sample carries around 670,000 distinct CDR3 sequences, about 30% recorded once. The sequenced sample consisted of blood. The source of these receptors is a woman aged 80 or over in good health.

Notes on this clonotype: This may be a read error: a much more frequent sequence differs by one nucleotide. The chain combines TRBV20-1 with TRBJ2-1, with D uncertain. Trimming removed 1 base at V and 4 bases at J, with 11 bases between. Germline CDR1 DFQATT, CDR2 SNEGSKA (reference sequence). This CDR3 is built from 14 residues. The CDR3 DNA reads TGCAGTGCTAGAGGAGACAACACATACAATGAGCAGTTCTTC. Amino acid sequence: CSARGDNTYNEQFF.

Only a few counts were recorded for this clonotype. The V and J genes are TRBV2 and TRBJ2-3; D remains ambiguous. The CDR3 extends over 15 amino acids. Trimming removed 5 bases at V and 0 bases at J, with 12 bases between. Germline lookup yields CDR1 SNHLY and CDR2 FYNNEI. This CDR3 is CASSYGRPSTDTQYF. Written as DNA, the CDR3 is TGTGCCAGCAGTTACGGCAGGCCTAGCACAGATACGCAGTATTTT.

This clonotype was detected a few times. CDR3 residues: CASTRDRANEKLFF. Written as DNA, the CDR3 is TGCGCCAGCACTAGGGACAGGGCTAATGAAAAACTGTTTTTT. The chain recombines TRBV5-1 with TRBJ1-4, with TRBD1 matching over 9 bases. Germline V lookup: CDR1 SGHRS, CDR2 YFSETQ. The length of the CDR3 is 14 residues. J gave up 3 bases and V 6 bases, and 3 bases lay outside the gene matches.

This rearrangement joins TRBV12-3 or TRBV12-4 to TRBJ1-3; D possibly corresponds to TRBD1 (5 bases). This CDR3 region has 15 residues. The V gene lost 3 bases and the J gene lost 2 bases, with 11 bases spanning the gap. The CDR3 here is CASSFPQGTGNTIYF. CDR3 nucleotides: TGTGCCAGCAGTTTCCCGCAGGGCACTGGAAACACCATATATTTT.

The rearrangement uses TRBV6-1 and TRBJ2-3; possibly TRBD1 or TRBD2 for D (6 bases each). V was pared by 4 bases and J by 2 bases, with 16 bases between. Germline CDR1 MNHNS, CDR2 SASEGT. The CDR3 is 16 amino acids. The CDR3 reads CASSGVGGPDTDTQYF. The CDR3 coding sequence is TGTGCCAGCAGTGGGGTTGGGGGGCCTGACACAGATACGCAGTATTTT.

This clonotype was picked up many times. The chain recombines TRBV28 with TRBJ2-4, with D maybe TRBD2 (5 bases). V was pared by 7 bases and J by 6 bases, with 16 bases between. The CDR3 is 14 amino acids. Germline loops: CDR1 MDHEN, CDR2 SYDVKM. CDR3 residues: CASTLRSRGNIQYF. Written as DNA, the CDR3 is TGTGCCAGCACCCTCAGGAGCCGGGGAAACATTCAGTACTTC.

In its sample, this clonotype was seen many times. The genes are TRBV5-1 and TRBJ2-7, with a weak D call TRBD1 (5 bases). The germline V and J ends were trimmed by 3 bases and 5 bases, with 12 bases remaining between them. Germline-derived CDR1 and CDR2 are SGHRS and YFSETQ. The CDR3 covers 13 residues. In nucleotides, the CDR3 is TGCGCCAGCAGCTGGGGCCGAACGGACGAGCAGTACTTC. As protein: CASSWGRTDEQYF.

Worth noting for this clonotype: One base away lies a much larger clone, so this may be a sequencing read error. The chain is built from TRBV12-3 or TRBV12-4 and TRBJ2-7, with 7 bases that match TRBD1. CDR3 length equals 15 residues. Trimming removed 4 bases from V and 7 bases from J; junction bases left unmatched: 13. The CDR3 here is CASSWDRLQGNEQYF. The CDR3 DNA reads as TGTGCCAGCAGTTGGGACCGACTACAGGGGAATGAGCAGTACTTC.

In its sample, this clonotype was seen a few times. CDR3 region: CAISDSGRLNTGELFF. In DNA, the CDR3 is TGTGCCATCAGTGATTCGGGACGGCTGAACACCGGGGAGCTGTTTTTT. The chain uses TRBV10-3 and TRBJ2-2; possibly TRBD1 or TRBD2 for D (5 bases each). This CDR3 is built from 16 residues. The germline V gene has CDR1 ENHRY and CDR2 SYGVKD. V was clipped by 3 bases and J by 1 base, with 12 bases between them.

Only one count was recorded for this clonotype. This clone may be a read error of a much larger clone one base away. The V gene is TRBV7-7, the J gene TRBJ2-1; D not certain. Germline V gene lookup returns CDR1 SSHAT and CDR2 FNYEAQ (reference sequence). This CDR3 spans 16 amino acids. In nucleotides, the CDR3 is TGTGCTAGCAGCTCGACCGCAGATTTTCGCAACAATGAGCAGTTCTTC. Protein sequence: CASSSTADFRNNEQFF.

In this sample, this clonotype turned up a few times. The chain combines TRBV3-1 with TRBJ1-5; TRBD1 matches at 9 bases. Germline CDR1 LGHDT, CDR2 YNNKEL (reference sequence). V shed 4 bases and J 4 bases; nucleotides not matched to a gene: 5. CDR3 length equals 15 residues. The CDR3, as DNA: TGTGCCAGCAGCCCCGGGACAGGGAAGAATCAGCCCCAGCATTTT. Protein: CASSPGTGKNQPQHF.

For this clonotype: A much bigger clone sits one base away, suggesting this may be a read error. The genes are TRBV6-1 and TRBJ1-2; a weak D match, TRBD1 (5 bases). Germline V gene data show CDR1 as MNHNS and CDR2 as SASEGT. The CDR3 extends over 13 amino acids. Trimming removed 6 bases at V and 8 bases at J, with 16 bases between. CDR3 in amino acids: CASRDRIPGGYTF. The DNA of the CDR3 is TGTGCCAGCAGAGACAGAATTCCGGGCGGCTACACCTTC.

The rearrangement uses TRBV7-2 and TRBJ2-1; D is possibly TRBD2 (5 bases). Trimming removed 1 base at V and 10 bases at J, with 17 bases between. The CDR3 runs 15 residues. The germline gives CDR1 SGHTA, CDR2 FQGNSA. CDR3 protein: CASSLGPTLGPEQFF. The DNA of the CDR3 is TGTGCCAGCAGCTTAGGTCCCACACTAGGTCCCGAGCAGTTCTTC.

This rearrangement joins TRBV9 to TRBJ1-3, with D perhaps TRBD1 (6 bases). The germline V gene encodes CDR1 SGDLS and CDR2 YYNGEE. This CDR3 comprises 16 residues. Trimming removed 4 bases from V and 3 bases from J, with 17 bases in between. The CDR3 protein is CASSPMGRGIGNTIYF. The CDR3 DNA reads as TGTGCCAGCAGCCCCATGGGCAGGGGCATTGGAAACACCATATATTTT.

The rearrangement links TRBV18 to TRBJ2-4; maybe TRBD1 (6 bases). Trimming took off 3 bases at V and 0 bases at J, with 18 bases between the two ends. Germline V gene lookup returns CDR1 KGHSH and CDR2 LQKENI. The CDR3 runs 18 residues. In nucleotides, the CDR3 is TGTGCCAGCTCACCCGGAGGCAGGGGTCATGCAGCCAAAAACATTCAGTACTTC. Protein product: CASSPGGRGHAAKNIQYF. Complete variable domain (other parts from reference TRBV18 and TRBJ2-4): NAGVMQNPRHLVRRRGQEARLRCSPMKGHSHVYWYRQLPEEGLKFMVYLQKENIIDESGMPKERFSAEFPKEGPSILRIQQVVRGDSAAYFCASSPGGRGHAAKNIQYFGAGTRLSVL.

This clonotype was seen repeatedly, ten times or more. The V call is TRBV5-1, the J call TRBJ2-3; possible D gene TRBD2, 5 bases. The CDR3 runs to 14 residues. Trimming removed 4 bases at V and 3 bases at J, with 12 bases between. Germline values: CDR1 SGHRS, CDR2 YFSETQ. The CDR3 here is CASSPERETDTQYF. Written as DNA, the CDR3 is TGCGCCAGCAGCCCGGAGAGGGAAACAGATACGCAGTATTTT.

In regard to this clonotype: It may be a read error: a sequence one base away is much more abundant. J is TRBJ2-1 and V is TRBV4-3; weak D call: TRBD1 (6 bases). Germline V lookup: CDR1 LGHNA, CDR2 YSLEER. The CDR3 loop spans 14 amino acids. The CDR3 DNA reads as TGCGCCAGCAGCCAATATATACAGGGCGCTGAGCGGTTCTTC. Encoded protein: CASSQYIQGAERFF.

This clonotype was detected many times. The chain uses TRBV20-1 and TRBJ2-1, with 8 bases lining up with TRBD2. V lost 1 base and J lost 9; bases outside the gene matches: 11. Looked up from germline, CDR1 is DFQATT and CDR2 is SNEGSKA (reference sequence). The CDR3 totals 15 residues. The CDR3 region has the DNA TGCAGTGCTAGAGTCGCTAGCGGGTCGGCGGGTGAGCAGTTCTTC. It encodes CSARVASGSAGEQFF.

This clonotype was counted ten times or more. This chain connects TRBV5-6 to TRBJ2-7, with D perhaps TRBD2 (6 bases). The CDR3 runs 15 residues. V was shortened by 4 bases and J by 9 bases, with 23 bases between the two germline ends. Germline V gene lookup returns CDR1 SGHDT and CDR2 YYEEEE. CDR3 sequence (DNA): TGTGCCAGCAGCCCACGGAGGGCCTCTTTGCACGGGCAGTACTTC. Encoded protein: CASSPRRASLHGQYF.

This clonotype was observed many times. The chain couples TRBV20-1 to TRBJ1-4, with TRBD1 matching 7 bases. The CDR3 spans 13 residues. Trimming at V came to 2 bases and at J to 10 bases, leaving 7 bases not matched to a gene. Germline CDR1 reads DFQATT; CDR2 reads SNEGSKA (reference sequence). The CDR3: CSARNRGEGKLFF. CDR3 nucleotides: TGCAGTGCTAGAAACAGGGGAGAGGGAAAACTGTTTTTT.

This clonotype has only a few counts. The CDR3 protein is CASSPWEAQYF. The CDR3 bases are TGTGCCAGCAGTCCTTGGGAGGCCCAGTACTTC. This sequence joins TRBV2 and TRBJ2-5; perhaps TRBD2 as D (6 bases). The CDR3 length is 11 residues. From germline, CDR1 is SNHLY and CDR2 FYNNEI. Trimming took 5 bases from V and 9 from J, leaving 10 bases between them.

The CDR3 reads CASSLGTGGASYNEQFF. As DNA, the CDR3 is TGTGCCAGCAGCTTAGGTACAGGGGGCGCGTCCTACAATGAGCAGTTCTTC. The rearrangement joins TRBV7-2 to TRBJ2-1, with 9 positions matching TRBD1. Germline CDR1 and CDR2: SGHTA and FQGNSA. J lost 1 base, V lost 1 base, and 5 bases had no gene match. The CDR3 runs 17 residues.

The J gene is TRBJ2-1, the V gene TRBV27; no clear D. Judging by the DNA end, TRBJ2-7 fits better; the J call may be wrong. This CDR3 is 17 amino acids long. Germline lookup yields CDR1 MNHEY and CDR2 SMNVEV (reference sequence). CDR3 loop: CASSPRQVRSSYNEQYF. The CDR3 nucleotides read TGTGCCAGCAGTCCTCGCCAGGTCCGGAGCTCCTACAATGAGCAGTACTTC.

In its sample, this clonotype was seen many times. The CDR3 DNA reads TGTGCCAGCAGCTTTGAGGGGCGCTTCTCATACGAGCAGTACTTC. It is translated as CASSFEGRFSYEQYF. V gene TRBV5-6 combines with J gene TRBJ2-7, with D tentatively TRBD1 or TRBD2 (5 bases each). The germline CDR1 and CDR2 sequences are SGHDT and YYEEEE. Trimming stripped 2 bases from V and 4 bases from J, with 16 bases between. The CDR3 contains 15 residues.

In its sample, this clonotype was seen once. One end of the junction fails to match germline, which may point to a read error. The chain couples TRBV9 to TRBJ2-5, with D perhaps matching TRBD2 (6 bases). The length of the CDR3 is 14 residues. CDR1 and CDR2 from the germline V gene are SGDLS and YYNGEE. CDR3 region: CANSGRREADEQYF. CDR3 bases: TGTGCCAACAGCGGACGGAGGGAAGCAGATGAGCAGTACTTC.

The genes are TRBV4-3 and TRBJ2-1; 8 bases match TRBD1. The CDR3 runs to 15 residues. The V gene end was trimmed by 1 base and the J gene end by 13 bases; junction bases not matched to a gene: 12. Germline V lookup: CDR1 LGHNA, CDR2 YSLEER. CDR3: CASSQGQGARETQFF. CDR3 nucleotides: TGCGCCAGCAGCCAAGGGCAGGGGGCTCGGGAGACCCAGTTCTTC.

There are many counts of this clonotype. This chain joins TRBV7-8 and TRBJ2-1; 10 bases line up with TRBD2. The CDR3 has 17 amino acids. Unmatched junction bases numbered 5, after V lost 3 bases and J lost 0 bases. Germline V lookup: CDR1 SGHVS, CDR2 FQNEAQ. CDR3 amino acids: CASSFSSGRSSYNEQFF. The CDR3 DNA reads as TGTGCCAGCAGCTTCAGTAGCGGGAGGAGCTCCTACAATGAGCAGTTCTTC.

This clonotype appeared a few times. This could be a read error, since a much larger clone is one nucleotide away. J is TRBJ2-3 and V is TRBV20-1; possibly TRBD1 for D (5 bases). CDR1 is DFQATT, CDR2 SNEGSKA, per germline (reference sequence). The CDR3 loop spans 11 amino acids. The CDR3 region has the DNA TGCAGTGCCAGTCCGACAGATGCGCAGTATTTT. Protein: CSASPTDAQYF.

The rearrangement uses TRBV2 and TRBJ2-1, with a weak D call TRBD1 (5 bases). Germline V CDR1 and CDR2: SNHLY, FYNNEI. V dropped 9 bases and J dropped 0 bases, with 12 bases sitting between them. The CDR3 totals 14 residues. Written as DNA, the CDR3 is TGTGCCAGTGGGGCAGTCCCCTCCTACAATGAGCAGTTCTTC. Amino acids: CASGAVPSYNEQFF.